Described below is a single TCR beta chain sequence and its context. Its antigen is not known. CDR1 is SGHDT, CDR2 YYEEEE, per germline. This CDR3 contains 16 residues. With V trimmed by 3 bases and J by 2 bases, 9 bases remained unmatched. This sample stems from a study of regulatory dendritic cells for organ transplantation. Broader study findings: Naive T cells showed high diversity, memory cells less, memory CD8+ least.

Repertoires were generated with immunoSEQ multiplex PCR, while TCRdb's copy carries only in-frame clones and drops some. The sample contains over 25,000 clones, about four fifths of which appear only once. The chain is built from TRBV5-6 and TRBJ2-3; 7 bases match TRBD1. This TCR was recovered from a human donor in good health. Input material: naive CD4+ T cells from blood. Noted subset: CD45RA+ naive T cells. The CDR3 nucleotides read TGTGCCAGCAGCTCCAGGGGGAAACGACACACAGATACGCAGTATTTT. Translated: CASSSRGKRHTDTQYF. The variable domain in full, completed from reference TRBV5-6 and TRBJ2-3, reads DAGVTQSPTHLIKTRGQQVTLRCSPKSGHDTVSWYQQALGQGPQFIFQYYEEEERQRGNFPDRFSGHQFPNYSSELNVNALLLGDSALYLCASSSRGKRHTDTQYFGPGTRLTVL.